The 10 T cell receptor beta chains reported below all come from one sample, sequenced in a study of T cells in localized non-small cell lung cancer. Clones were read by immunoSEQ multiplex PCR, and TCRdb kept only the in-frame ones, dropping some. The table has 2,000 to 2,500 clones, about 29% seen once. Sequences were derived from normal lung tissue next to the tumor, sampled before any cancer treatment. The receptors derive from a female donor over 55 with stage I squamous cell lung carcinoma.

This chain links TRBV30 with TRBJ1-1; TRBD1 agrees at 9 bases. CDR3 size: 16 residues. Germline V gives CDR1 GTSNPN, CDR2 SVGIG (reference sequence). V dropped 8 bases and J dropped 0; count of bases not matched to a gene: 13. The CDR3 here is CAGYTGGVPLNTEAFF. The DNA for the CDR3 is TGTGCCGGCTACACAGGGGGCGTCCCCTTGAACACTGAAGCTTTCTTT.

By proportion, this clone is medium-sized. The rearrangement joins TRBV11-3 to TRBJ1-2; D gene ambiguous. The CDR3 is made up of 15 amino acids. Trimming shortened V by 1 base and J by 2 bases, and 11 bases separated the two germline ends. The germline CDR1 and CDR2 sequences are SGHNT and YENEEA. This CDR3 reads CASSLGSGPNYGYTF. The CDR3 nucleotides read TGTGCCAGCAGCTTAGGGTCAGGCCCGAACTATGGCTACACCTTC.

This clone is a singleton in its sample. The genes are TRBV19 and TRBJ1-5; perhaps TRBD1 as D (6 bases). Germline values: CDR1 LNHDA, CDR2 SQIVND (reference sequence). This CDR3 region has 14 residues. The V and J ends lost 3 bases and 9 bases respectively, with 15 bases between them. CDR3: CASSMSRGQGPQHF. The CDR3 DNA follows: TGTGCCAGTAGTATGTCCAGGGGCCAAGGGCCCCAGCATTTT.

V is TRBV19 and J is TRBJ2-7; 11 bases line up with TRBD2. Germline trimming cut 3 bases from V and 0 bases from J; bases unmatched to any gene: 1. Germline CDR1 is LNHDA and CDR2 is SQIVND (reference sequence). The CDR3 spans 15 residues. CDR3 sequence: CASSILAGGSYEQYF. CDR3 DNA: TGTGCCAGTAGTATCCTAGCGGGAGGCTCCTACGAGCAGTACTTC.

V gene TRBV19 combines with J gene TRBJ2-1; 8 nucleotides line up with TRBD2. The germline CDR1 and CDR2 sequences are LNHDA and SQIVND (reference sequence). CDR3 length equals 15 residues. V gave up 6 bases and J gave up 7 bases; unmatched junction bases: 11. CDR3 in amino acids: CASRPQAGVKNEQFF. Written as DNA, the CDR3 is TGTGCCAGTAGGCCACAAGCGGGAGTGAAAAATGAGCAGTTCTTC. Based on the CDR3 plus reference TRBV19 and TRBJ2-1, the full variable domain is DGGITQSPKYLFRKEGQNVTLSCEQNLNHDAMYWYRQDPGQGLRLIYYSQIVNDFQKGDIAEGYSVSREKKESFPLTVTSAQKNPTAFYLCASRPQAGVKNEQFFGPGTRLTVL.

This clone is medium-sized within its sample. The gene calls are TRBV4-1 and TRBJ1-4; the D is unclear. The ends were cut back, 0 bases at V and 6 bases at J, with 14 bases in the middle. Looked up from germline, CDR1 is MGHRA and CDR2 is YSYEKL. The CDR3 is 16 residues long. CDR3 in amino acids: CASSQDLGRRYEKLFF. CDR3 nucleotide sequence: TGCGCCAGCAGCCAAGATTTGGGCCGTAGATATGAAAAACTGTTTTTT.

This clone was counted between two and nine times. V gene TRBV11-3 combines with J gene TRBJ2-1; 9 bases are a match to TRBD1. Trimming at V came to 5 bases and at J to 4 bases, leaving 6 bases not matched to a gene. CDR1 and CDR2 from the germline V gene are SGHNT and YENEEA. The CDR3 consists of 15 residues. CDR3 in DNA: TGTGCCAGCAGCCAGGACAGGGGCCAGTACAATGAGCAGTTCTTC. Translation gives CASSQDRGQYNEQFF.

This clone was counted only a few times. The rearrangement uses TRBV14 and TRBJ2-3; possibly TRBD1 or TRBD2 for D (5 bases each). The ends were cut back, 4 bases at V and 5 bases at J, with 16 bases in the middle. From germline, CDR1 is SGHDN and CDR2 FVKESK. CDR3 length: 15 amino acids. Here the CDR3 reads CASSPSGTVLDTQYF. CDR3 DNA: TGTGCCAGCAGCCCATCCGGGACGGTGCTAGATACGCAGTATTTT.

In this sample, this clone is medium-sized. The V call is TRBV11-3, the J call TRBJ2-7, with a possible D match to TRBD2 (5 bases). This CDR3 contains 16 residues. Germline V lookup: CDR1 SGHNT, CDR2 YENEEA. Trimming removed 5 bases from V and 4 bases from J, with 21 bases in between. CDR3 in DNA: TGTGCCAGCAGCAGACGGTGGGCTAGCAGACTATACGAGCAGTACTTC. Amino acids: CASSRRWASRLYEQYF. The full variable domain, rest sourced from reference TRBV11-3 and TRBJ2-7, is EAGVVQSPRYKIIEKKQPVAFWCNPISGHNTLYWYLQNLGQGPELLIRYENEEAVDDSQLPKDRFSAERLKGVDSTLKIQPAELGDSAVYLCASSRRWASRLYEQYFGPGTRLTVT.

V gene TRBV28 combines with J gene TRBJ2-1; no reliable D call. Trimming pared 3 bases from V and 2 bases from J, leaving 14 bases between. Germline-derived CDR1 and CDR2 are MDHEN and SYDVKM. This CDR3 has 16 residues. The CDR3 protein is CASSFPEGRAYNEQFF. CDR3 nucleotide sequence: TGTGCCAGCAGTTTTCCGGAAGGACGGGCCTACAATGAGCAGTTCTTC.